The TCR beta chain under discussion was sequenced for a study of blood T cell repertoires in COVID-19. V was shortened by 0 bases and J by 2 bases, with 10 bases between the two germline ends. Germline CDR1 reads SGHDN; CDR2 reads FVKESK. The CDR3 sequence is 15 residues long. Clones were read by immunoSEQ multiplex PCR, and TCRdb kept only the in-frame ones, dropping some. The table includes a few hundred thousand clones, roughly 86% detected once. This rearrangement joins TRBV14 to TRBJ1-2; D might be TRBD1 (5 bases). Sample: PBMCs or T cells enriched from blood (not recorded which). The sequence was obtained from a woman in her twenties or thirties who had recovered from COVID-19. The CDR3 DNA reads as TGTGCCAGCAGCCAAGATTCGGCAGGGAACTATGGCTACACCTTC. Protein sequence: CASSQDSAGNYGYTF.